A single T cell receptor beta chain is shown here with its context. Its antigen is currently unknown. Other DNA sequences of this sample code for an identical CDR3. The length of the CDR3 is 12 residues. Germline-derived CDR1 and CDR2 are SGHDT and YYEEEE. Trimming removed 2 bases from V and 3 bases from J, with 5 bases in between. The table came from immunoSEQ multiplex PCR; TCRdb's copy has only in-frame clones and leaves some out. This table holds 150,000 to 200,000 clones, about 86% found once. The data belong to a study of cytomegalovirus exposure and HLA in healthy donors. Study-level findings and limits: Subsequent analysis revealed that first-cohort TCR clusters tended to co-occur in the approximately 120 validation repertoires. Altogether, some 170 TCR beta chains were recorded as cytomegalovirus-associated. Rare sequences made up most TCRs, while some public TCRs were found in many donors.

This sequence was found in a woman between 18 and 30 years old in good health and CMV-seropositive. This sequence joins TRBV5-6 and TRBJ1-1; D remains unclear. Sequenced sample: PBMCs. In DNA form, the CDR3 reads TGTGCCAGCAGCTTCTCCGACACTGAAGCTTTCTTT. Translated, it gives CASSFSDTEAFF.